One T cell receptor (beta chain) is described in this entry. This sample stems from a study of blood T cell repertoires in COVID-19. The CDR3 spans 14 residues. Germline CDR1 reads LGHDT; CDR2 reads YNNKEL (reference sequence). Trimming shortened V by 2 bases and J by 3 bases, and 10 bases separated the two germline ends. The table came from immunoSEQ multiplex PCR; TCRdb's copy has only in-frame clones and leaves some out. The repertoire has around 180,000 clones, about 85% of them found once; the top ten carry approximately 6.9%. The V and J genes are TRBV3-1 (or the pseudogene TRBV3-2) and TRBJ2-5; D is possibly TRBD1 (5 bases). Sequencing was done on a sample of peripheral blood. The sequence derives from a man at least 80 years old with COVID-19, enrolled during active disease. CDR3 loop: CASSQWTREETQYF. CDR3 sequence (DNA): TGTGCCAGCAGCCAATGGACAAGGGAAGAGACCCAGTACTTC.